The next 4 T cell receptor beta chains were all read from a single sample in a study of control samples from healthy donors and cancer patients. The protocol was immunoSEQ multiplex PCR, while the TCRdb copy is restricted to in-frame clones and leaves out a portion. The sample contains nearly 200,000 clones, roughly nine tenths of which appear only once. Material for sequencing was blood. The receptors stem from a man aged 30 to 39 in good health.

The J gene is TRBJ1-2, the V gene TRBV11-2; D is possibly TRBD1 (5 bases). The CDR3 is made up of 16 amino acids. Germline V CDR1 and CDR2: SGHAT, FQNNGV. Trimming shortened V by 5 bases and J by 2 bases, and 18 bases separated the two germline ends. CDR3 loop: CASSPPTGHTNYGYTF. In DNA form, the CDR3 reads TGTGCCAGCAGCCCTCCAACCGGACACACCAACTATGGCTACACCTTC.

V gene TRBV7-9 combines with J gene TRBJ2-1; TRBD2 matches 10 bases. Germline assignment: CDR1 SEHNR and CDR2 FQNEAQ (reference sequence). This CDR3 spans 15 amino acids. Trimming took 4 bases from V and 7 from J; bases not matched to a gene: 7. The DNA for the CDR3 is TGTGCCAGCAGCTGGAGCGGGGGGGCCAATAATGAGCAGTTCTTC. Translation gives CASSWSGGANNEQFF.

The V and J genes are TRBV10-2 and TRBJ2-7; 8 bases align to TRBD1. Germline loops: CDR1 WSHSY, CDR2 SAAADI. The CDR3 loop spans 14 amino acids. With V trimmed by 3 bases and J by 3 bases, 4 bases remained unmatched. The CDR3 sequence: CASSEGQGVYEQYF. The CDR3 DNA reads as TGCGCCAGCAGTGAAGGACAGGGAGTCTACGAGCAGTACTTC.

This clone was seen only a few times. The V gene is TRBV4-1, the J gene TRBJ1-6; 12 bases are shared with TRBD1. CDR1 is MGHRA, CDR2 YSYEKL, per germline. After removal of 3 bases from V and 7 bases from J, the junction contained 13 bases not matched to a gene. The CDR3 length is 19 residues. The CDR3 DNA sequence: TGCGCCAGCAGCCAGGCCGGGACAGGGGGCTGGGGGAAAAATTCACCCCTCCACTTT. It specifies CASSQAGTGGWGKNSPLHF.